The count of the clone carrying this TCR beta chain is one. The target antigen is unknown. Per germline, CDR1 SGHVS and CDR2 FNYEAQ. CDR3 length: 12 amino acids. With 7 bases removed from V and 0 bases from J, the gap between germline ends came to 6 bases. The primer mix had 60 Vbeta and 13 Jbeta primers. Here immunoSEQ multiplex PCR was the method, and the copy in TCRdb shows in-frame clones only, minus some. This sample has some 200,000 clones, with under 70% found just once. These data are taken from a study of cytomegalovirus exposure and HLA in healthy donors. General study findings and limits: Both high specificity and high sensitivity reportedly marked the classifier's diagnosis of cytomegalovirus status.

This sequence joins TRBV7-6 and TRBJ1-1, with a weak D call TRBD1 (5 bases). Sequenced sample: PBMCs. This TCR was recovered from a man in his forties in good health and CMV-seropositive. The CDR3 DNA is TGTGCCAGCAAGGGGATGAACACTGAAGCTTTCTTT. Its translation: CASKGMNTEAFF.